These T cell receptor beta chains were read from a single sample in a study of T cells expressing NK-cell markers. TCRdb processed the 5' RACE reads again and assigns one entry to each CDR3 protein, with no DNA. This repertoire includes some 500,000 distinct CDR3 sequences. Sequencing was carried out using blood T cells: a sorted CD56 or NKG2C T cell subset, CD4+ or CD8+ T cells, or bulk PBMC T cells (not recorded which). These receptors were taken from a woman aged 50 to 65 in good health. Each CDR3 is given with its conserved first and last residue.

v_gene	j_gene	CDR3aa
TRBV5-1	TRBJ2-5	CASSLARFREETQYF
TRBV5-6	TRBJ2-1	CASSLGQGLRNEQFF
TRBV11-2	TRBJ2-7	CASSPLGLAGSYEQYF
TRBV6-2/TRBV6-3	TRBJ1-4	CASSYSKAKGDEKLFF
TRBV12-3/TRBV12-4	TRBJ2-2	CASRTGTSGSVTGELFF
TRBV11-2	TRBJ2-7	CASSLSNTANEQYF
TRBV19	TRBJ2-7	CASKGRGAYEQYF
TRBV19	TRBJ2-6	CASRVLAGGVGANVLTF
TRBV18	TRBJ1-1	CASSPLGGVSISTEAFF
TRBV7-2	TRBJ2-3	CASSLVRESTDTQYF
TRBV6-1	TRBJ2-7	CASSESRQGYHEQYF
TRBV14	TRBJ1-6	CASSQVAANSPLHF
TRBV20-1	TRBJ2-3	CSVWGREAPYRTDTQYF
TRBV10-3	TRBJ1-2	CAISKFTPVPGGTNYGYTF
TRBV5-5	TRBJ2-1	CASSTGTNSYNEQFF
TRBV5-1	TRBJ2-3	CASSISSLTGHRITHTQYF
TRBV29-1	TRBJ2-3	CSVRERGSPGDTQYF
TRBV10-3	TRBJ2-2	CAIAEETGELFF
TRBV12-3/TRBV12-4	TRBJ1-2	CASQGLVNYGYTF
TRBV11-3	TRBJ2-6	CASGNSLAGGSGANVLTF
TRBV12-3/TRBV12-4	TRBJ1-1	CASTILGSAEAFF
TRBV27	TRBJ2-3	CASSPGTSRDTQYF
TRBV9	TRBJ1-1	CASSARSRVSGTEAFF
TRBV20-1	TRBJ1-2	CSASGPQGYTF
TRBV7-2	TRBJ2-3	CASSTRGLAGETDTQYF
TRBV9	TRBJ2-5	CASSVEASGRETQYF
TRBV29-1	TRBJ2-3	CSVRGLAVTDTQYF
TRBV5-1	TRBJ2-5	CASSWKQGTQYF
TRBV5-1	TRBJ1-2	CASSLARGQGSRGYTF
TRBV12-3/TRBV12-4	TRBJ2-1	CASSSWGTQGRQFF
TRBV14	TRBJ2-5	CASSRIQGMETQYF
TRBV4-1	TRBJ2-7	CASSQLAGGTSGYEQYF
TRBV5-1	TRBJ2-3	CASSLFTRERTDTQYF
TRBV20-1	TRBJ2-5	CSARGDSGRETQYF
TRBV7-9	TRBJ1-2	CASSHYHWTGVDGYTF
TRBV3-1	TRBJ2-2	CASSRASGITGELFF
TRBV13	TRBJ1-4	CASSLRQGWEKLFF
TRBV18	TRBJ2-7	CASSPNSGLGYEQYF
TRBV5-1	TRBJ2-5	CASSLVPGTGETQYF